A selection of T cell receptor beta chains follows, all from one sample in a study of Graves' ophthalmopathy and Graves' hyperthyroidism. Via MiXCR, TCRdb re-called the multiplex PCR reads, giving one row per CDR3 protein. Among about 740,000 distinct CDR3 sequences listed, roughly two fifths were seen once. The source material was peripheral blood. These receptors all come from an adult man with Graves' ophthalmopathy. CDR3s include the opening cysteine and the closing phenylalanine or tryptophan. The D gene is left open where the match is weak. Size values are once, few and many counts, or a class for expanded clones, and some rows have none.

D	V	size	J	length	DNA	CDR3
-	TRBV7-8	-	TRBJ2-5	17	TGTGCCAGCAGCCCCACCGTTGCGACAGAGGGGCAAGAGACCCAGTACTTC	CASSPTVATEGQETQYF
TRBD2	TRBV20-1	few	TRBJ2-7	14	TGCAGTGCTAAGAATAGCGGGACCCTGTACGAGCAGTACTTC	CSAKNSGTLYEQYF
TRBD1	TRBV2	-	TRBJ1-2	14	TGTGCCAGCGTAGGTGGGACAGGGGACTATGGCTACACCTTC	CASVGGTGDYGYTF
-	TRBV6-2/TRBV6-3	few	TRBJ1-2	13	TGTGCCAGCAGCCCAACGTCACGTCGAGTCTACACCTTC	CASSPTSRRVYTF
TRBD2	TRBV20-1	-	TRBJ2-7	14	TGCAGTGCTGCGACTAGCGGGAGCTCCTACGAGCAGTACTTC	CSAATSGSSYEQYF
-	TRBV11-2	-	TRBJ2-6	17	TGCGCCAGCAGCCAAGGCGTCAGGAGCTCTGGGGCCAACGTCCTGACTTTC	CASSQGVRSSGANVLTF
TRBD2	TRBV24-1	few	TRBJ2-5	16	TGTGCCACCAGTGTTGTTAGCGGGGGGATACAAGAGACCCAGTACTTC	CATSVVSGGIQETQYF
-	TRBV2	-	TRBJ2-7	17	TGTGCCAGCAGTGAATTGTTCCTAGCGCCTTCTCTCTACGAGCAGTACTTC	CASSELFLAPSLYEQYF
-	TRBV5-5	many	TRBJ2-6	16	TGTGCCAGCAGCTTGTATTGGGTAGGCGGGGCCAACGTCCTGACTTTC	CASSLYWVGGANVLTF
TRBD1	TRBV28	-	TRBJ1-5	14	TGTGCCAGCAGCTACAGGGGAGGGGGTCAGCCCCAGCATTTT	CASSYRGGGQPQHF
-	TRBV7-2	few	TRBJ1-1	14	TGTGCCAGCAGCTTAGATTATGGTTACGATGAAGCTTTCTTT	CASSLDYGYDEAFF
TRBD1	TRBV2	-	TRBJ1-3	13	TGTGCCAGTAAAGACAGGGACGGAAACACCATATATTTT	CASKDRDGNTIYF
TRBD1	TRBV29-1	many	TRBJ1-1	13	TGCAGCGCCAGGGGGGACATGAACACTGAAGCTTTCTTT	CSARGDMNTEAFF
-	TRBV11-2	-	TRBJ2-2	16	TGTGCCAGCAGCGGGAGTCGCCTAAGAAACACCGGGGAGCTGTTTTTT	CASSGSRLRNTGELFF
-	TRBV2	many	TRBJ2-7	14	TGTGCCAGCAGGTCACCGGGCTTATCCTACGAGCAGTACTTC	CASRSPGLSYEQYF
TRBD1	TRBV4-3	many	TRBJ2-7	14	TGCGCCAGCAGCCAAGCGACAGGGGTCCACGAGCAGTACTTC	CASSQATGVHEQYF
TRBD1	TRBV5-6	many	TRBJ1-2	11	TGTGCCAGCAGCAGACAGGGTGGCTACACCTTC	CASSRQGGYTF
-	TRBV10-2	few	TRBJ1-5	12	TGTGCCAGCATGGGTGGATATCAGCCCCAGCATTTT	CASMGGYQPQHF
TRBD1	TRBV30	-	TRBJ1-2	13	TGTGCCTGGAGTCGAGGGACAGGGGACGGCTACACCTTC	CAWSRGTGDGYTF
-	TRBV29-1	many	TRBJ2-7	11	TGCAGCGTTCGCAGGGGAAACGAGCAGTACTTC	CSVRRGNEQYF
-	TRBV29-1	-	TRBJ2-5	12	TGCAGCGATGCTGGGGCCGGAGAGACCCAGTACTTC	CSDAGAGETQYF
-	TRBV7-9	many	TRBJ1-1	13	TGTGCCAGTAGTCTAGGATCGAACACTGAAGCTTTCTTT	CASSLGSNTEAFF
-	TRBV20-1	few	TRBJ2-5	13	TGCAGTGCTAGCGGGATGTCTGGAGAGACCCAGTACTTC	CSASGMSGETQYF
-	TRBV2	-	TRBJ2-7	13	TGTGCCAGCAGGGACAGTCTTGACTACGAGCAGTACTTC	CASRDSLDYEQYF
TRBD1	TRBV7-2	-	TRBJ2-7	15	TGTGCCAGCAGCCGGGACAGAACTAGACTCTACGAGCAGTACTTC	CASSRDRTRLYEQYF
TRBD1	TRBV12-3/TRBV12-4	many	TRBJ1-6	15	TGTGCCAGCAGAGGAACAGGGGGCCAGAATTCACCCCTCCACTTT	CASRGTGGQNSPLHF
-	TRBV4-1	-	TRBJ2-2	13	TGCGCCAGCAGCCAAGGCCCGACAGGGGAGCTGTTTTTT	CASSQGPTGELFF
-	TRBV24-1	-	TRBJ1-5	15	TGTGCCACCAGTGACCCAGGGACTACGGGAGAGACCCAGCATTTT	CATSDPGTTGETQHF
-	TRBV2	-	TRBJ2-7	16	TGTGCCAGCAGTCAAACAGGGACCGCAGATCCCTACGAGCAGTACTTC	CASSQTGTADPYEQYF
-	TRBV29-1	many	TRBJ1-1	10	TGCAGCGTTTTGACAGGCGGAGCTTTCTTT	CSVLTGGAFF
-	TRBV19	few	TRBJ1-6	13	TGTGCCAGTAGTATGGTGCCGGATTCACCCCTCCACTTT	CASSMVPDSPLHF
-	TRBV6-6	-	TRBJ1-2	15	TGTGCCAGCAGTCCCCGGGAGGGAGCTAACTATGGCTACACCTTC	CASSPREGANYGYTF
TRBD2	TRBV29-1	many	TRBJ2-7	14	TGCAGCGTAGAGGGACTAGCGGGCTCCTACGAGCAGTACTTC	CSVEGLAGSYEQYF
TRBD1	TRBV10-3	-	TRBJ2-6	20	TGTGCCAGCAGTTACTTGATCGATGGGACAGCAAATTCTGGGGCCAACGTCCTGACTTTC	CASSYLIDGTANSGANVLTF
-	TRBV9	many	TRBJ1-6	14	TGTGCCAGCAGCGTAGAACAGAAAAATTCACCCCTCCACTTT	CASSVEQKNSPLHF
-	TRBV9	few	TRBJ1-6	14	TGTGCCAGCAGTCCCGGGAGAGGGAATTCACCCCTCCACTTT	CASSPGRGNSPLHF
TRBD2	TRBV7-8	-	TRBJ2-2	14	TGCGCCAGCAGCCATATACTAGCGACCGGGGAGCTGTTTTTT	CASSHILATGELFF
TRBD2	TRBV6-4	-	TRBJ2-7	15	TGTGCCAGCAGATATCAGTCCCTAGCGGGCTACGAGCAGTACTTC	CASRYQSLAGYEQYF
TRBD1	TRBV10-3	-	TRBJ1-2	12	TGTGCCATCAGTGGAGGGGGCAATGGCTACACCTTC	CAISGGGNGYTF
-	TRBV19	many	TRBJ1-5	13	TGTGCCAGTAGTGCGAGTGGCAATCAGCCCCAGCATTTT	CASSASGNQPQHF
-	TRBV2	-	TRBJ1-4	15	TGTGCCAGCACCCCGGGAGTTTCTCCTAATGAAAAACTGTTTTTT	CASTPGVSPNEKLFF
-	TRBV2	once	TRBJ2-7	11	TGTGCCAGCAGTGTGCAGGAGGAGCAGTACTTC	CASSVQEEQYF
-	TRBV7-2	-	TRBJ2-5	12	TGTGCCTGGAGTGTAGGGAGGGAGACCCAGTACTTC	CAWSVGRETQYF
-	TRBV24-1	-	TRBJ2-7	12	TGTGCCACCAGTTACCGAAGAGAGGAGCAGTACTTC	CATSYRREEQYF
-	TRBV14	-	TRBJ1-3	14	TGTGCCAGCAGCCTACAGGGTGGTGGAAACACCATATATTTT	CASSLQGGGNTIYF
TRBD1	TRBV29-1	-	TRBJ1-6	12	TGCAGCTTTACAGGGGGCGACGGACCCCTCCACTTT	CSFTGGDGPLHF
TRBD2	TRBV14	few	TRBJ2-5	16	TGTGCCAGCAGCCAAGTAGTTGCGGGGGGGCGCGGGACCCAGTACTTC	CASSQVVAGGRGTQYF
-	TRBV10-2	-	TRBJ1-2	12	TGCGCCAGCAGTGAGGAACGAGCCGGCTACACCTTC	CASSEERAGYTF
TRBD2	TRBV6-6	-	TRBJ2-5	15	TGTGCCAGCAGCTTCCCAGCGGGAGAGAAAGAGACCCAGTACTTC	CASSFPAGEKETQYF